This TCR beta chain emerged from a study of cytomegalovirus exposure and HLA in healthy donors. CDR1 and CDR2 from the germline V gene are SGHDN and FVKESK. This CDR3 region has 15 residues. The PCR employed 60 Vbeta primers together with 13 Jbeta primers. Sequenced by immunoSEQ multiplex PCR; TCRdb stores in-frame clones only, minus some. The sample carries tens of thousands of clones, around 81% recorded once. The receptor comes from a male donor in good health and CMV-seronegative. Sequencing input: PBMCs. The gene calls are TRBV14 and TRBJ2-5, with 7 bases identical to TRBD2. Near its end, the DNA agrees better with TRBJ2-7, so the J call may be wrong. CDR3 coding DNA: TGTGCCAGCCAGGAGAGCGGGGCAAGCTCCTACGAGCAGTACTTC. Translation gives CASQESGASSYEQYF.